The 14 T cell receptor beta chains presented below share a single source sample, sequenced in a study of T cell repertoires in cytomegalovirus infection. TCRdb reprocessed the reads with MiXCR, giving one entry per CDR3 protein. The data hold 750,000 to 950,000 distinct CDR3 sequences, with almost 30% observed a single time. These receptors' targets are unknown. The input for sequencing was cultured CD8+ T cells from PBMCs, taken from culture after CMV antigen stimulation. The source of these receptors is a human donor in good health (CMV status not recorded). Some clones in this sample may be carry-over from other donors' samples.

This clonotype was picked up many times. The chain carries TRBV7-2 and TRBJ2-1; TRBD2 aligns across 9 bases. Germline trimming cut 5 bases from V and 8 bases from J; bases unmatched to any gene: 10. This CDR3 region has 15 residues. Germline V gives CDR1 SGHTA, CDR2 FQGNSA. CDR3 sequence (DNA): TGTGCCAGCAGCGCGACTGGCGGGGGGGCCGATGAGCAGTTCTTC. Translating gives CASSATGGGADEQFF.

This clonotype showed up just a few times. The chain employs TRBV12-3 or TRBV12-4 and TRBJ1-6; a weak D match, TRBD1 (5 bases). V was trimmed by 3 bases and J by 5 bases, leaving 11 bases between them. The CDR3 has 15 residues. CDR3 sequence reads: CASSFVGQDNSPLHF. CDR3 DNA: TGTGCCAGCAGTTTTGTGGGGCAAGATAATTCACCCCTCCACTTT.

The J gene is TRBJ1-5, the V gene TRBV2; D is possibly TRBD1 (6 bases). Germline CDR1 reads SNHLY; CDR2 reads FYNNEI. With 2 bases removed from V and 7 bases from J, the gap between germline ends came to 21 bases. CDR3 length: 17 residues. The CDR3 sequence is CASSETRGARGSQPQHF. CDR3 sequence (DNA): TGTGCCAGCAGTGAAACGAGAGGGGCGAGGGGGTCACAGCCCCAGCATTTT.

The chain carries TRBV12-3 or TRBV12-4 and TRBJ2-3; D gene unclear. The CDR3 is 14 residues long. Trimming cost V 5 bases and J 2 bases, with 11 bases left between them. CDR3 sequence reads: CASSHRVFTDTQYF. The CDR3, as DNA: TGTGCCAGCAGTCACCGGGTCTTCACAGATACGCAGTATTTT.

As DNA, the CDR3 is TGTGCCAGCAGTCCCGGACTAGCGGGGTTAGATACGCAGTATTTT. The encoded protein is CASSPGLAGLDTQYF. This chain uses TRBV6-1 with TRBJ2-3; 12 bases match TRBD2. The CDR3 extends over 15 amino acids. Trimming cost V 5 bases and J 5 bases; bases outside gene matches: 5. In germline, CDR1 is MNHNS, CDR2 SASEGT.

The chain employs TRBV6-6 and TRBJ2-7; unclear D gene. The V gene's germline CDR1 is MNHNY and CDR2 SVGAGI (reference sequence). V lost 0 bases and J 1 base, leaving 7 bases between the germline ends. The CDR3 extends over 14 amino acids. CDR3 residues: CASSYSMGSYEQYF. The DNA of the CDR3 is TGTGCCAGCAGTTACTCGATGGGATCCTACGAGCAGTACTTC.

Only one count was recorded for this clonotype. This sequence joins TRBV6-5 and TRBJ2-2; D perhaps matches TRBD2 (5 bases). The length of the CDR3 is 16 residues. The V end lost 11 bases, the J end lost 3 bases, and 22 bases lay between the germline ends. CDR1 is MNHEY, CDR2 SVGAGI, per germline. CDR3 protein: CASALTEEEYTGELFF. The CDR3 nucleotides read TGTGCCTCCGCTCTTACGGAGGAAGAATACACCGGGGAGCTGTTTTTT.

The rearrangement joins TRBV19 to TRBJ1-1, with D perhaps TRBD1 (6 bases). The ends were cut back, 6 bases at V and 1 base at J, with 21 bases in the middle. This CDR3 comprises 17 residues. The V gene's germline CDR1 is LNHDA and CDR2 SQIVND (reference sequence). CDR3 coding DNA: TGTGCCAGTAGCCCCGGGACATCGGGACTATCGAACACTGAAGCTTTCTTT. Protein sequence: CASSPGTSGLSNTEAFF.

CDR3: CASIGNQETQYF. CDR3 DNA: TGTGCCAGCATCGGGAACCAAGAGACCCAGTACTTC. This chain connects TRBV2 to TRBJ2-5; TRBD2 is a possible D gene (5 bases). Germline V gives CDR1 SNHLY, CDR2 FYNNEI. The V gene lost 7 bases and the J gene lost 0 bases, with 6 bases spanning the gap. The CDR3 extends over 12 amino acids.

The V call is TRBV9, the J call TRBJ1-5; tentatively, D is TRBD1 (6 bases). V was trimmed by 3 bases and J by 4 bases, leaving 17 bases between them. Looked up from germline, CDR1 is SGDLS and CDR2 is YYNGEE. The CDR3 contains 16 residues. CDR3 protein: CASSAYRDGRNQPQHF. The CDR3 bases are TGTGCCAGCAGCGCGTACAGGGACGGGCGGAATCAGCCCCAGCATTTT.

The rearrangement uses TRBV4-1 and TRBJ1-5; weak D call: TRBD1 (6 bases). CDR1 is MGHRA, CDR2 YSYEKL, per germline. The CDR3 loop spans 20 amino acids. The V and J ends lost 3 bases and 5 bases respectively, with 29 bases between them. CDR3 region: CASSQGPNSDSWGAHQPQHF. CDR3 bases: TGCGCCAGCAGCCAGGGTCCTAACAGCGACTCCTGGGGGGCCCATCAGCCCCAGCATTTT.

The CDR3 sequence is CASSRGDRNIQYF. The DNA for the CDR3 is TGCGCCAGCAGCCGAGGGGACAGAAACATTCAGTACTTC. The chain employs TRBV4-3 and TRBJ2-4, with 7 bases matching TRBD1. The V and J ends lost 4 bases and 6 bases, in that order; junction bases with no gene match: 3. The germline V gene has CDR1 LGHNA and CDR2 YSLEER. The CDR3 covers 13 residues.

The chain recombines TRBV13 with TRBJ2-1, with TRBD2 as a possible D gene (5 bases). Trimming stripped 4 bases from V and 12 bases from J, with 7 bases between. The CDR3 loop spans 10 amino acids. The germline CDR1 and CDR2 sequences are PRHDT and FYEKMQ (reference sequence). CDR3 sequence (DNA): TGTGCCAGCAGCTCGGAGGCGCAGTTCTTC. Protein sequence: CASSSEAQFF.

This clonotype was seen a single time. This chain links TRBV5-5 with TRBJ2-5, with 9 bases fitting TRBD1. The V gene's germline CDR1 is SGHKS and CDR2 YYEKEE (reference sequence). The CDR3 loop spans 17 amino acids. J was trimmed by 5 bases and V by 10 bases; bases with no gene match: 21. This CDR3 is CAGTQTSAQGARETQYF. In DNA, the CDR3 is TGTGCCGGCACCCAAACCTCGGCACAGGGGGCAAGGGAGACCCAGTACTTC.